This entry lists 18 T cell receptor beta chains sequenced from one sample in a study of T-cell memory formation after mild COVID-19. From the 5' RACE reads, TCRdb called clonotypes with MiXCR, one entry per CDR3 protein. The table records over 450,000 distinct CDR3 sequences, 20% of them present only once. The specimen sequenced was PBMCs or a T cell subset sorted from them (not recorded which). These TCRs come from an adult woman who had mild COVID-19 (a few samples of this study predate the infection). Cell type and time point are not known.

Only a few counts were recorded for this clonotype. The V and J genes are TRBV4-3 and TRBJ2-5; D may match TRBD1 or TRBD2 (5 bases each). The CDR3 sequence is 12 residues long. Germline loops: CDR1 LGHNA, CDR2 YSLEER. Trimming took off 2 bases at V and 5 bases at J, with 6 bases between the two ends. The CDR3 DNA is TGCGCCAGCAGCCAATGGGGGGAGACCCAGTACTTC. Its translation is CASSQWGETQYF.

This clonotype was seen more than once but under ten times. This chain uses TRBV24-1 with TRBJ1-2; D is undetermined. Germline V CDR1 and CDR2: KGHDR, SFDVKD. The CDR3 covers 12 residues. V was cut by 7 bases and J by 4 bases, with 9 bases left in between. CDR3 nucleotide sequence: TGTGCCACCAGCCCGACACTCTATGGCTACACCTTC. Protein sequence: CATSPTLYGYTF.

The chain joins TRBV7-9 to TRBJ2-7; 7 nucleotides line up with TRBD2. Losses at the gene ends were 5 bases for V and 1 base for J; bases not matched to a gene: 8. This CDR3 is 15 amino acids long. Germline loops: CDR1 SEHNR, CDR2 FQNEAQ (reference sequence). This CDR3 is CASSHRDYISYEQYF. For the CDR3, the DNA is TGTGCCAGCAGCCACCGGGACTACATATCCTACGAGCAGTACTTC.

This clonotype came up a few times. This sequence joins TRBV12-3 or TRBV12-4 and TRBJ2-1; possibly TRBD1 or TRBD2 for D (5 bases each). The V and J ends lost 3 bases and 1 base respectively, with 13 bases between them. The CDR3 runs 16 residues. The CDR3 nucleotides are TGTGCCAGCAGTTTTCCGATGGGACCTTCCTACAATGAGCAGTTCTTC. Amino acids: CASSFPMGPSYNEQFF.

A few counts support this clonotype. The chain employs TRBV7-2 and TRBJ2-7; D is possibly TRBD1 (5 bases). The CDR3 is 13 amino acids. CDR1 SGHTA and CDR2 FQGNSA come from the germline V gene. V lost 5 bases, J lost 7 bases, and 15 bases lay in between. Here the CDR3 DNA reads TGTGCCAGCAGCCCGTCTCCAACAGGAGAGCAGTACTTC. Encoded protein: CASSPSPTGEQYF.

CDR3 DNA: TGCGCCAGCAGCCAAGATTACAGTACAGATACGCAGTATTTT. Translation gives CASSQDYSTDTQYF. V usage is TRBV4-3 and J usage is TRBJ2-3; D is undetermined. V was shortened by 0 bases and J by 3 bases, with 7 bases between the two germline ends. Germline CDR1 is LGHNA and CDR2 is YSLEER. The CDR3 is 14 amino acids.

This clonotype was observed a handful of times. This sequence joins TRBV7-9 and TRBJ2-4, with a weak D call TRBD2 (6 bases). Per germline, CDR1 SEHNR and CDR2 FQNEAQ (reference sequence). The CDR3 spans 15 residues. Trimming pared 5 bases from V and 6 bases from J, leaving 17 bases between. CDR3: CASSPLEGGVNIQYF. CDR3 coding DNA: TGTGCCAGCAGCCCCCTGGAAGGCGGGGTAAACATTCAGTACTTC.

Only a few counts were recorded for this clonotype. The rearrangement links TRBV5-1 to TRBJ2-1, with TRBD2 identical over 12 bases. Per the germline V gene, CDR1 is SGHRS and CDR2 is YFSETQ. V dropped 7 bases and J dropped 0; count of bases not matched to a gene: 14. The CDR3 contains 19 residues. The CDR3 bases are TGCGCCAGCGAAACGGGGCCGACTAGCGGGGGAAGCTCCTACAATGAGCAGTTCTTC. Translated, it gives CASETGPTSGGSSYNEQFF.

This clonotype was found a few times. The chain is built from TRBV5-1 and TRBJ2-1; the match to TRBD2 covers 13 bases. V shed 3 bases and J 9 bases; nucleotides not matched to a gene: 6. Germline values: CDR1 SGHRS, CDR2 YFSETQ. The CDR3 extends over 15 amino acids. CDR3 region: CASSSTSGGAAEQFF. CDR3 DNA sequence: TGCGCCAGCAGCTCCACTAGCGGGGGGGCTGCTGAGCAGTTCTTC. Looking up the rest from reference TRBV5-1 and TRBJ2-1 gives the full variable domain: KAGVTQTPRYLIKTRGQQVTLSCSPISGHRSVSWYQQTPGQGLQFLFEYFSETQRNKGNFPGRFSGRQFSNSRSEMNVSTLELGDSALYLCASSSTSGGAAEQFFGPGTRLTVL.

This clonotype was seen more than once but under ten times. This sequence joins TRBV29-1 and TRBJ2-3; 9 bases map to TRBD2. The V gene end was trimmed by 7 bases and the J gene end by 3 bases; junction bases not matched to a gene: 11. CDR3 size: 15 residues. Germline-derived CDR1 and CDR2 are SQVTM and ANQGSEA. The CDR3 spells CSARREGFVTDTQYF. For the CDR3, the DNA is TGCAGCGCCCGGCGGGAGGGCTTTGTGACAGATACGCAGTATTTT.

This clonotype was seen a handful of times. The chain combines TRBV20-1 with TRBJ2-7, with TRBD2 matching over 9 bases. The CDR3 has 17 amino acids. The junction had 12 bases not matched to a gene; V was cut back by 1 base and J by 2 bases. CDR1 is DFQATT, CDR2 SNEGSKA, per germline (reference sequence). The CDR3 DNA reads TGCAGTGCTAGAGTTGGGTCATCGCTAGCGGGAACCTACGAGCAGTACTTC. It yields the protein CSARVGSSLAGTYEQYF.

The V and J genes are TRBV18 and TRBJ2-3; D not resolved. There are 13 residues in the CDR3. V was shortened by 6 bases and J by 0 bases, with 7 bases between the two germline ends. Germline CDR1 KGHSH, CDR2 LQKENI. The CDR3 coding sequence is TGTGCCAGCTCCACAGAAAGCACAGATACGCAGTATTTT. Protein: CASSTESTDTQYF.

This clonotype showed up many times. This chain links TRBV12-3 or TRBV12-4 with TRBJ2-1; 9 positions match TRBD1. The length of the CDR3 is 17 residues. With 5 bases clipped from V and 4 bases from J, the junction kept 12 bases outside the gene matches. The CDR3 coding sequence is TGTGCCAGCAGTCGTGGGGGACAGGGTCAAGCATACAATGAGCAGTTCTTC. Translated, it gives CASSRGGQGQAYNEQFF.

The chain employs TRBV30 and TRBJ1-1; D might be TRBD1 (6 bases). This CDR3 contains 14 residues. V was pared by 4 bases and J by 4 bases, with 16 bases between. CDR1 is GTSNPN and CDR2 is SVGIG in the germline V gene (reference sequence). The CDR3 spells CAWNSAGAGTEAFF. DNA for the CDR3: TGTGCCTGGAACTCTGCGGGGGCGGGCACTGAAGCTTTCTTT.

V and J are TRBV5-6 and TRBJ1-5; D call uncertain. CDR3 size: 14 residues. Per germline, CDR1 SGHDT and CDR2 YYEEEE. V was cut by 1 base and J by 0 bases, with 5 bases left in between. CDR3 coding DNA: TGTGCCAGCAGCTTGTATGGTAGCAATCAGCCCCAGCATTTT. Its translation: CASSLYGSNQPQHF.

This clonotype showed up just a few times. The V call is TRBV29-1, the J call TRBJ1-2, with D tentatively TRBD1 (5 bases). The CDR3 is 15 residues long. Germline CDR1 and CDR2: SQVTM and ANQGSEA. The V end was cut by 6 bases, the J end by 5 bases, with 22 bases between. The CDR3 region is CSVPGGGGRSYGYTF. The CDR3 region has the DNA TGCAGCGTCCCCGGGGGTGGTGGGCGCTCATATGGCTACACCTTC.

The genes are TRBV20-1 and TRBJ2-7; TRBD2 agrees at 7 bases. V lost 3 bases to trimming and J lost 0 bases; unmatched junction nucleotides: 8. Germline CDR1 and CDR2: DFQATT and SNEGSKA (reference sequence). The CDR3 totals 15 residues. The CDR3 spells CSARGGSLRSYEQYF. The CDR3 DNA follows: TGCAGTGCTAGGGGGGGGAGCCTCCGCTCCTACGAGCAGTACTTC.

This clonotype has only a few counts. The chain is built from TRBV18 and TRBJ1-2; 9 nucleotides agree with TRBD1. CDR3 length: 15 amino acids. The germline gives CDR1 KGHSH, CDR2 LQKENI. V lost 3 bases to trimming and J lost 4 bases; unmatched junction nucleotides: 6. The CDR3 coding sequence is TGTGCCAGCTCACCCGCGACAGGGGGGAGCTATGGCTACACCTTC. Translating gives CASSPATGGSYGYTF.